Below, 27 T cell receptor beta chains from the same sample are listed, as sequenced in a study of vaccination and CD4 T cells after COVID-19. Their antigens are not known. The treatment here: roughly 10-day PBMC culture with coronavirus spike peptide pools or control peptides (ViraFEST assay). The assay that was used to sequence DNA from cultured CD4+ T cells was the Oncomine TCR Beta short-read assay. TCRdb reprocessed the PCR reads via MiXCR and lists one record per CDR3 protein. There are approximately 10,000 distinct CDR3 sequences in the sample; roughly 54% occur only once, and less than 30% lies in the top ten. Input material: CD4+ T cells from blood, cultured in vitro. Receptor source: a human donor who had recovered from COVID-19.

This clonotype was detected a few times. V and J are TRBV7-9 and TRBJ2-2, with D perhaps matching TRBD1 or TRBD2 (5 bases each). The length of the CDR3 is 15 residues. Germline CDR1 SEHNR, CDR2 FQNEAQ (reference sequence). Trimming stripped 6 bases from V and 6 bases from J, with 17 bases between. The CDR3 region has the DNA TGTGCCAGCAGGGATCCGGGACCTATCCCCGGGGAGCTGTTTTTT. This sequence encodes CASRDPGPIPGELFF.

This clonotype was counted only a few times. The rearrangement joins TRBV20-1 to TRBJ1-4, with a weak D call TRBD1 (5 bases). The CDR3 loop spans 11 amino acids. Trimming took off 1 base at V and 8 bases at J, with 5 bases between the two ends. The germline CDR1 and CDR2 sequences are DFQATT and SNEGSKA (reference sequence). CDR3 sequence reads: CSARGDEKLFF. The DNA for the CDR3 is TGCAGTGCTAGAGGGGACGAAAAACTGTTTTTT.

CDR3 protein: CASSLGQDNEQFF. Here the CDR3 DNA reads TGTGCCAGCAGCTTGGGACAGGACAATGAGCAGTTCTTC. The chain uses TRBV7-3 and TRBJ2-1; 8 bases align to TRBD1. The V gene end was trimmed by 3 bases and the J gene end by 5 bases; junction bases not matched to a gene: 0. The length of the CDR3 is 13 residues. Germline V gene data show CDR1 as SGHTA and CDR2 as FQGTGA.

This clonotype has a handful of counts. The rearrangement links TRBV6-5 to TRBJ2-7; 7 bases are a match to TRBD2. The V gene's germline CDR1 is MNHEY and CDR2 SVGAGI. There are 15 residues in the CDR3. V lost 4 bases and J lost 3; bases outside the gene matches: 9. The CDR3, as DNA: TGTGCCAGCAGTTCCCGGGGAGGGGAGGGCTACGAGCAGTACTTC. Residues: CASSSRGGEGYEQYF.

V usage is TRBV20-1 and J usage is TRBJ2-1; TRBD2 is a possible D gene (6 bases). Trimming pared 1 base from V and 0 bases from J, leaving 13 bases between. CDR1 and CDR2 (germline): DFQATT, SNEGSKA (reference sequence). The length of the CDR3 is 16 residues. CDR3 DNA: TGCAGTGCTAGAGGGGAGCGGGTCAGCTCCTACAATGAGCAGTTCTTC. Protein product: CSARGERVSSYNEQFF.

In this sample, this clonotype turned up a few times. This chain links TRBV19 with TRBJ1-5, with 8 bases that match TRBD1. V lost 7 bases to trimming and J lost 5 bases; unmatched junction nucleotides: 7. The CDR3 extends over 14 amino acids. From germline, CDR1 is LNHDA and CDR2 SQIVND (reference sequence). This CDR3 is CASNPTGEDQPQHF. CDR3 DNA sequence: TGTGCCAGTAACCCGACAGGGGAGGATCAGCCCCAGCATTTT.

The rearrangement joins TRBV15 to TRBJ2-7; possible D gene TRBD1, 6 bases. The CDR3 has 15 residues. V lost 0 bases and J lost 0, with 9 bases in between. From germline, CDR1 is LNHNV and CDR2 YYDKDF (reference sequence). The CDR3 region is CATSREQGPSYEQYF. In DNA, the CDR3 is TGTGCCACCAGCAGAGAGCAGGGGCCCTCCTACGAGCAGTACTTC.

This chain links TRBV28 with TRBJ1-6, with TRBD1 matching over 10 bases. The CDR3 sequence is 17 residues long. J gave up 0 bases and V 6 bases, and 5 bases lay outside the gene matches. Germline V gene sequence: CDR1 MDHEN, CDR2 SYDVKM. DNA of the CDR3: TGTGCCAGCAGCCGCCGGGACAGGGGCTCCTATAATTCACCCCTCCACTTT. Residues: CASSRRDRGSYNSPLHF.

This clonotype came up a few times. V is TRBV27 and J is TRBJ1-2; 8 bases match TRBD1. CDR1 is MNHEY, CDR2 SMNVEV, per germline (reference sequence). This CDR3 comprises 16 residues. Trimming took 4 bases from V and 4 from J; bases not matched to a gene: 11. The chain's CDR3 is CASSYYGQGAGYGYTF. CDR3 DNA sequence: TGTGCCAGCAGTTATTACGGGCAGGGGGCGGGCTATGGCTACACCTTC.

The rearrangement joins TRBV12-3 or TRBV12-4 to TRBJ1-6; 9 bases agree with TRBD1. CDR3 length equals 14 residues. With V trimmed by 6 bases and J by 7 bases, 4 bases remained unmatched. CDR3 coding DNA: TGTGCCAGCAGCCCCGGACAGGGGAATTCACCCCTCCACTTT. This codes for CASSPGQGNSPLHF.

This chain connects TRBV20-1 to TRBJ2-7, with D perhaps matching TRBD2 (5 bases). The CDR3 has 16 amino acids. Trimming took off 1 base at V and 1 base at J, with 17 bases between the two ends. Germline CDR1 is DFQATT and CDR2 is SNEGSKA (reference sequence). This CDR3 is CSARGTGVGVSYEQYF. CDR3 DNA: TGCAGTGCTAGAGGGACCGGGGTTGGGGTTTCCTACGAGCAGTACTTC.

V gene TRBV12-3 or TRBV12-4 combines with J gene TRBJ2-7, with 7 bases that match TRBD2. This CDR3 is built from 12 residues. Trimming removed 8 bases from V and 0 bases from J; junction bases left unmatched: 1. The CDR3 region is CASAGVSYEQYF. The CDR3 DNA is TGTGCCAGCGCGGGGGTCTCCTACGAGCAGTACTTC.

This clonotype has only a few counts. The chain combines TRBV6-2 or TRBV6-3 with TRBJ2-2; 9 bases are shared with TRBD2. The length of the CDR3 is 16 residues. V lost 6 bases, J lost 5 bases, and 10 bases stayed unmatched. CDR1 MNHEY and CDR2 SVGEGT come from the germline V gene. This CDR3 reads CASSKRGAASTGELFF. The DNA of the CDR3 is TGTGCCAGCAGCAAGCGGGGGGCAGCGAGTACCGGGGAGCTGTTTTTT.

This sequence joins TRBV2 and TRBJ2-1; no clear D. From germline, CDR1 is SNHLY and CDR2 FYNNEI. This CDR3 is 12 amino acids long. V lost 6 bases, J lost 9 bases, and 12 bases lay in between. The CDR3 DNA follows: TGTGCCAGCAGCGCCGATCATGGTGAGCAGTTCTTC. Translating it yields CASSADHGEQFF.

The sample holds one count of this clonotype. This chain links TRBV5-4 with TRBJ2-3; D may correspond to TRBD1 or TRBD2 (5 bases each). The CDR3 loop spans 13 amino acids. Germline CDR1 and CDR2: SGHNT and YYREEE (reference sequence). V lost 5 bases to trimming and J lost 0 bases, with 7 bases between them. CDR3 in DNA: TGTGCCAGCAGTAGGGACAGCACAGATACGCAGTATTTT. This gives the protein CASSRDSTDTQYF.

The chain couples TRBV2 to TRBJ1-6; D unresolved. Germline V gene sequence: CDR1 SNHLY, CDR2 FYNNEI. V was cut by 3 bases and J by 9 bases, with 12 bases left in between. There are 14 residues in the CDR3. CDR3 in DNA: TGTGCCAGCAGTGAGACATCTTCTGTTTCACCCCTCCACTTT. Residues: CASSETSSVSPLHF. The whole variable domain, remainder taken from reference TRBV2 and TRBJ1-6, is EPEVTQTPSHQVTQMGQEVILRCVPISNHLYFYWYRQILGQKVEFLVSFYNNEISEKSEIFDDQFSVERPDGSNFTLKIRSTKLEDSAMYFCASSETSSVSPLHFGNGTRLTVT.

The DNA for the CDR3 is TGTGCCTGGCGGCAGGACTTCTATGGCTACACCTTC. Protein product: CAWRQDFYGYTF. V and J are TRBV30 and TRBJ1-2, with D hard to call. CDR1 and CDR2 from the germline V gene are GTSNPN and SVGIG (reference sequence). Trimming took 5 bases from V and 4 from J, leaving 11 bases between them. The CDR3 consists of 12 residues.

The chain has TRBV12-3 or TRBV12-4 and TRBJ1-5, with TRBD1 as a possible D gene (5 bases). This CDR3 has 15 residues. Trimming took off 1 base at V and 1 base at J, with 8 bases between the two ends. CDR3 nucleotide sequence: TGTGCCAGCAGTTTAGGCAGGGCGAGCAATCAGCCCCAGCATTTT. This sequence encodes CASSLGRASNQPQHF.

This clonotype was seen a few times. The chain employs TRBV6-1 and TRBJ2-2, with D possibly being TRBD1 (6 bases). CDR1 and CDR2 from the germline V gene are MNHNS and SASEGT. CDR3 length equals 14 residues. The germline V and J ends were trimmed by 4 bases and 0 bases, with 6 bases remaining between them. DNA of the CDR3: TGTGCCAGCAGTGGGACAGCGAACACCGGGGAGCTGTTTTTT. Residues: CASSGTANTGELFF.

The CDR3 DNA reads as TGTGCTAGTGGCCCTCGCGACAGGGGGCTACTCTACGAGCAGTACTTC. Residues: CASGPRDRGLLYEQYF. The chain carries TRBV12-5 and TRBJ2-7; 10 nucleotides align to TRBD1. This CDR3 is built from 16 residues. Germline-derived CDR1 and CDR2 are LGHNT and FRNRAP. Unmatched junction bases numbered 11, after V lost 6 bases and J lost 3 bases.

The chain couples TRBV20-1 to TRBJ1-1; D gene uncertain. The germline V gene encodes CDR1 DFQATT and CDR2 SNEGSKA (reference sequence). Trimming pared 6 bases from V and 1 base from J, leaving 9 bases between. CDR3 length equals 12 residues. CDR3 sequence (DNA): TGCAGTGCCTCGGCCCCGAACACTGAAGCTTTCTTT. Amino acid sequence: CSASAPNTEAFF.

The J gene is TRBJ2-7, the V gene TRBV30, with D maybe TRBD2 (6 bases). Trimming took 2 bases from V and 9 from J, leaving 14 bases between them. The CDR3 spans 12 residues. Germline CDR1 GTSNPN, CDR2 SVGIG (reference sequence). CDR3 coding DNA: TGTGCCTGGAGTCAGGGAGGCTTTGGGCAGTACTTC. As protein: CAWSQGGFGQYF.

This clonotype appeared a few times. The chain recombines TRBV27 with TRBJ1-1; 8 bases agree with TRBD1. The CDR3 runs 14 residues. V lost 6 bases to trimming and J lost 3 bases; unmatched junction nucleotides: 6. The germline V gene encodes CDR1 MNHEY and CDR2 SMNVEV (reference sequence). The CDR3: CASSFRGLDTEAFF. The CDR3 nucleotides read TGTGCCAGCAGCTTCAGGGGGCTTGACACTGAAGCTTTCTTT.

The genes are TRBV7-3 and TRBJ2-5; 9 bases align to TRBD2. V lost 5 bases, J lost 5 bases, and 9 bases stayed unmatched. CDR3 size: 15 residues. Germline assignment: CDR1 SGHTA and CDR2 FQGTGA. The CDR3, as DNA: TGTGCCAGCAGCCGGATAGCGGGGGTTCGTGAGACCCAGTACTTC. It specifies CASSRIAGVRETQYF.

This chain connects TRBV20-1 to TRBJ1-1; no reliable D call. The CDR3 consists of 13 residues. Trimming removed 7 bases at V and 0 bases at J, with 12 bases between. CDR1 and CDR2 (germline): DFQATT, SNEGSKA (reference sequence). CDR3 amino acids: CSGRQVVNTEAFF. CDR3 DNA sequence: TGCAGTGGCCGGCAGGTTGTGAACACTGAAGCTTTCTTT.

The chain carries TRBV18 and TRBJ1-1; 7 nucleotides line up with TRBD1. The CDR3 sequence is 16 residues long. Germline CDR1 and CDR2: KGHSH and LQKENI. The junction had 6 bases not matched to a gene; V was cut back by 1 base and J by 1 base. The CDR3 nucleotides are TGTGCCAGCTCACCACGGGCAGGGGGGGGGAACACTGAAGCTTTCTTT. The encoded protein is CASSPRAGGGNTEAFF.

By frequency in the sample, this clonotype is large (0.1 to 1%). CDR3 residues: CASSVTSGGATSSTDTQYF. The CDR3 bases are TGTGCCAGCAGCGTGACTAGCGGGGGGGCCACGTCTAGCACAGATACGCAGTATTTT. The chain carries TRBV7-2 and TRBJ2-3, with 14 bases lining up with TRBD2. J lost 0 bases, V lost 5 bases, and 10 bases had no gene match. The CDR3 consists of 19 residues. Germline V gene data show CDR1 as SGHTA and CDR2 as FQGNSA.